The rows below give T cell receptor beta chains drawn from one sample of a study of cytomegalovirus exposure and HLA in healthy donors. The method was immunoSEQ multiplex PCR; TCRdb's version includes in-frame clones alone and lacks a portion of them. The profile covers approximately 100,000 clones, with about 83% appearing a single time and roughly 17% taken by the ten largest. The sequenced material came from PBMCs. The receptors were gathered from a man between 60 and 75 years old in good health and CMV-seropositive. CDR3s include the opening cysteine and the closing phenylalanine or tryptophan. A D gene is named only where the DNA matches it firmly. Expanded clones are given a class, and other clones once, few, many or no size at all.

>TRBV7-2|.|TRBJ1-2|once
TGTGCCAGCAGCTTCCATAGGACTCATGGCTACACCTTC
CASSFHRTHGYTF
>TRBV7-2|.|TRBJ2-7|.
TGTGCCAGCAGCTTAGATTACAGCACCTACGAGCAGTACTTC
CASSLDYSTYEQYF
>TRBV6-6|TRBD1|TRBJ2-1|.
TGTGCCAGCAGCCAGGACAGGACCAGCTGGTTCTTC
CASSQDRTSWFF
>TRBV14|TRBD2|TRBJ2-1|.
TGTGCCAGCAGCCAAGTAGCGGGGGGGATATACAATGAGCAGTTCTTC
CASSQVAGGIYNEQFF
>TRBV11-2|.|TRBJ2-2|.
TGTGCCAGCAGCTTATCGAGGGCCAGAAAGAACACCGGGGAGCTGTTTTTT
CASSLSRARKNTGELFF
>TRBV14|.|TRBJ2-3|.
TGTGCCAGCAGCCAAGTCTTCCGGGGTCCTAGCACAGATACGCAGTATTTT
CASSQVFRGPSTDTQYF
>TRBV5-4|.|TRBJ1-2|.
TGTGCCAGCAGCTTGGGGAGGGTTCCTAACTATGGCTACACCTTC
CASSLGRVPNYGYTF
>TRBV7-9|.|TRBJ2-3|.
TGTGCCAGCAGCCCCCGGGAGTGGAGCACAGATACGCAGTATTTT
CASSPREWSTDTQYF
>TRBV7-9|TRBD1|TRBJ1-2|.
TGTGCCAGCAGCTGGGCCCAGGGGGCTAACTATGGCTACACCTTC
CASSWAQGANYGYTF
>TRBV19|TRBD1|TRBJ2-1|.
TGTGCCAGTAGCGCCGGGACAGGGCGCTACAATGAGCAGTTCTTC
CASSAGTGRYNEQFF
>TRBV6-1|TRBD1|TRBJ2-2|.
TGTGCCAGCCGGGACAGGGTTAGTTTCGGGGAGCTGTTTTTT
CASRDRVSFGELFF
>TRBV11-2|TRBD1|TRBJ1-5|.
TGTGCCAGCAGCCCAGGGGGCACCAATCAGCCCCAGCATTTT
CASSPGGTNQPQHF
>TRBV13|TRBD2|TRBJ2-7|.
TGTGCCAGCAGCTTAGGAGCGGGGGGGTCCTACGAGCAGTACTTC
CASSLGAGGSYEQYF
>TRBV6-6|TRBD1|TRBJ2-2|few
TGTGCCAGCAGAAGTACAGGGGGTCACGCCGGGGAGCTGTTTTTT
CASRSTGGHAGELFF
>TRBV15|TRBD1|TRBJ2-7|once
TGTGCCACCAGCAGAGCCCGGGACAGGGATAAGCAGTACTTC
CATSRARDRDKQYF
>TRBV5-6|.|TRBJ1-3|.
TGTGCCAGCAGCTTGGAAGGTGGGGGGAAGAGCTCTGGAAACACCATATATTTT
CASSLEGGGKSSGNTIYF
>TRBV6-5|.|TRBJ2-7|few
TGTGCCAGCAGTATAACAGGGAACTGGGGCTACGAGCAGTACTTC
CASSITGNWGYEQYF
>TRBV27|TRBD1|TRBJ2-2|.
TGTGCCAGCAGTTTAGGGCAGGGGGCAAGTCGAGTTGGGGAGCTGTTTTTT
CASSLGQGASRVGELFF
>TRBV28|TRBD1|TRBJ1-2|.
TGTGCCAGCAACACCCAGGGACAGCGAAACTATGGCTACACCTTC
CASNTQGQRNYGYTF
>TRBV28|.|TRBJ1-3|.
TGTGCCAGCAGTCTAACACGGGATAAAAAAACCCGCTCTGGAAACACCATATATTTT
CASSLTRDKKTRSGNTIYF
>TRBV27|TRBD1|TRBJ1-6|.
TGTGCCAGCAGTTTAAGGGGGCAGGGGGCCCCACTAAGCTCCTATAATTCACCCCTCCACTTT
CASSLRGQGAPLSSYNSPLHF
>TRBV5-4|TRBD2|TRBJ2-4|.
TGTGCCAGCAGCTTCGGGGGAGGGGACATTCAGTACTTC
CASSFGGGDIQYF
>TRBV19|.|TRBJ2-5|.
TGTGCCAGTAGTATAGGCCTAAGGAGGGGACAAGAGACCCAGTACTTC
CASSIGLRRGQETQYF
>TRBV30|.|TRBJ2-7|few
TGTGCCTGGACCCCTTTTGGAGGCGCGGCGTACGAGCAGTACTTC
CAWTPFGGAAYEQYF
>TRBV11-2|.|TRBJ2-7|once
TGTGCCAGCAGCTTAAGGGGGAACGAGCAGTACTTC
CASSLRGNEQYF
>TRBV5-6|.|TRBJ2-7|.
TGTGCCAGCAGCAGGGGCCACCAATACGAGCAGTACTTC
CASSRGHQYEQYF
>TRBV9|.|TRBJ2-1|few
TGTGCCAGCAGCGGGGGGGGCCTAAGCTCCTACAATGAGCAGTTCTTC
CASSGGGLSSYNEQFF
>TRBV5-1|.|TRBJ2-1|.
TGCGCCAGCAGCCCCGGACTAATAGGGGATGAGCAGTTCTTC
CASSPGLIGDEQFF
>TRBV18|TRBD1|TRBJ1-6|.
TGTGCCAGCTCACCACTCACGGGACAGGGGGGATCACCCCTCCACTTT
CASSPLTGQGGSPLHF
>TRBV7-9|TRBD2|TRBJ2-3|.
TGTGCCAGCAGCTTAGACCCGGGACTAGCGGACTGGCATACGATATATTTT
CASSLDPGLADWHTIYF
>TRBV28|TRBD2|TRBJ2-5|.
TGTGCCAGCAGTTTAGGTGGCCTAGCGGTGGAGACCCAGTACTTC
CASSLGGLAVETQYF
>TRBV7-2|.|TRBJ2-1|.
TGTGCCAGCAGCTTAGAGGCACCTACAGTGGGTATAGAGCAGTTCTTC
CASSLEAPTVGIEQFF
>TRBV18|.|TRBJ1-1|once
TGTGCCAGCTCACCAAGCTTGGGAGTCCACACTGAAGCTTTCTTT
CASSPSLGVHTEAFF
>TRBV5-4|.|TRBJ2-7|.
TGTGCCAGCAGCCCCGGGTCTTCCTACGAGCAGTACTTC
CASSPGSSYEQYF
>TRBV30|TRBD2|TRBJ2-3|.
TGTGCCTGGAGCGGGACTAGCCAGGATACGCAGTATTTT
CAWSGTSQDTQYF
>TRBV18|TRBD1|TRBJ2-7|.
TGTGCCAGCTCACCAGACGGACAGGGGGCGTACGAGCAGTACTTC
CASSPDGQGAYEQYF
>TRBV5-6|TRBD1|TRBJ2-2|.
TGTGCCAGCAGCACCGGGACAGGAGGTGTCGGGGAGCTGTTTTTT
CASSTGTGGVGELFF
>TRBV9|.|TRBJ1-5|.
TGTGCCAGCAGCGTAGCTGGGGAGGATCAGCCCCAGCATTTT
CASSVAGEDQPQHF
>TRBV19|.|TRBJ1-5|.
TGTGCCAGTAGGGTGGTGGGGGCTGGACAGCCCCAGCATTTT
CASRVVGAGQPQHF
>TRBV5-4|.|TRBJ2-7|.
TGTGCCAGCAGCTTGGGAAGGGGTGGGACCTACGAGCAGTACTTC
CASSLGRGGTYEQYF
>TRBV30|TRBD2|TRBJ2-5|.
TGTGCCTGGAGTGTACGGGGAGGGCGGCCCCAGTACTTC
CAWSVRGGRPQYF